This T cell receptor (beta chain) emerged from a study of T cell responses to AZD1222 COVID-19 vaccine. TCRdb keeps only in-frame clones here, not all; method: immunoSEQ multiplex PCR. The data contain roughly 150,000 clones, approximately 94% of them seen just once; the ten biggest clones take up approximately 5%. Trimming removed 3 bases from V and 8 bases from J, with 7 bases in between. The CDR3 loop spans 12 amino acids. Germline CDR1 reads SNHLY; CDR2 reads FYNNEI. This material consisted of peripheral blood, taken on day 0 of AZD1222 vaccination. This TCR was sampled from an adult in good health. V and J are TRBV2 and TRBJ1-4; D is unclear. CDR3 coding DNA: TGTGCCAGCAGTGAGCAGAGGGAAAAACTGTTTTTT. Protein sequence: CASSEQREKLFF.